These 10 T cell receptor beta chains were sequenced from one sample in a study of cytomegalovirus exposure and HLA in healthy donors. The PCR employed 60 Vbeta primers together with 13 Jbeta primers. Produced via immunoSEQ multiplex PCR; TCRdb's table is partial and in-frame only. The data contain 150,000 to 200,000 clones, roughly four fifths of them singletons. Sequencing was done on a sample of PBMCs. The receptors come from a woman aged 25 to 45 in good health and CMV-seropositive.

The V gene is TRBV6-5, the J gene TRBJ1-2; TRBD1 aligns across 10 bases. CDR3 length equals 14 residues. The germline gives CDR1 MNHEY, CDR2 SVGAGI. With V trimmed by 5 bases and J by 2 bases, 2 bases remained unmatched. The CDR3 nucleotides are TGTGCCAGCAGTAGGACAGGGGGAAACTATGGCTACACCTTC. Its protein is CASSRTGGNYGYTF.

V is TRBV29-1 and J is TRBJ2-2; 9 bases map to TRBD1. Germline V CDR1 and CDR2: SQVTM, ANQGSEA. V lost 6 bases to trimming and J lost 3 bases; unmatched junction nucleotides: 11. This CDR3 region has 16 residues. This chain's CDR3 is CSVSLGQGRYTGELFF. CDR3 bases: TGCAGCGTAAGCCTAGGACAGGGGCGGTACACCGGGGAGCTGTTTTTT.

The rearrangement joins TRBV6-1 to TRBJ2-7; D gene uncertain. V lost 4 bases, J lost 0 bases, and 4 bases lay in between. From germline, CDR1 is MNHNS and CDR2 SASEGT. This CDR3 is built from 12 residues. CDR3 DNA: TGTGCCAGCAGTGGTAGCTCCTACGAGCAGTACTTC. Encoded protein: CASSGSSYEQYF.

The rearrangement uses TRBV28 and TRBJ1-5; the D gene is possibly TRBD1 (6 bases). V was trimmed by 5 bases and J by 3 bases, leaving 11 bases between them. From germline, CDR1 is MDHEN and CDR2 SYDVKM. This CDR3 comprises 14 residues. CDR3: CASSPDRYNQPQHF. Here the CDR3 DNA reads TGTGCCAGCAGTCCTGACAGGTACAATCAGCCCCAGCATTTT.

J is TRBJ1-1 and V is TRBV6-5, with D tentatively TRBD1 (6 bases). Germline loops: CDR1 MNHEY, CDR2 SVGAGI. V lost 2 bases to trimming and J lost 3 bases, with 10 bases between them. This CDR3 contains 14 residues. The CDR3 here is CASSYTTGYTEAFF. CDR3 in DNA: TGTGCCAGCAGTTACACAACAGGGTACACTGAAGCTTTCTTT.

CDR3 loop: CASSWGTGVNTEAFF. CDR3 bases: TGTGCCAGCAGCTGGGGTACAGGGGTGAACACTGAAGCTTTCTTT. The chain couples TRBV7-6 to TRBJ1-1, with 7 bases that match TRBD1. J gave up 0 bases and V 4 bases, and 5 bases lay outside the gene matches. In germline, CDR1 is SGHVS, CDR2 FNYEAQ. CDR3 length equals 15 residues.

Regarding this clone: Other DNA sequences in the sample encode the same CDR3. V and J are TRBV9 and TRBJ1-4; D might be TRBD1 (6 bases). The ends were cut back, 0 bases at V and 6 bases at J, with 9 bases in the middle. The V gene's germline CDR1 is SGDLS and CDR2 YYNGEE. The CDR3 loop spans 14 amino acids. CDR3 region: CASSVVPGDEKLFF. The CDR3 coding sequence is TGTGCCAGCAGCGTAGTTCCAGGGGATGAAAAACTGTTTTTT.

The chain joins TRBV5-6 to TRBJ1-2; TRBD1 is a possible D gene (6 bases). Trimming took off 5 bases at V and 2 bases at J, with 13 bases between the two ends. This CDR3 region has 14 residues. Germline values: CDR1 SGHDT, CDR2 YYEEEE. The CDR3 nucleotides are TGTGCCAGCAGTCCCGGACAGAAAAACTATGGCTACACCTTC. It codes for CASSPGQKNYGYTF.

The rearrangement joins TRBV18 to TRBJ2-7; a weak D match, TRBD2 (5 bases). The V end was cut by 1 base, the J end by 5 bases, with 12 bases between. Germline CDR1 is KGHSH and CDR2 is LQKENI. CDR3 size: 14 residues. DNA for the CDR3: TGTGCCAGCTCACCACAACTAGATCGCCACGAGCAGTACTTC. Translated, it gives CASSPQLDRHEQYF.

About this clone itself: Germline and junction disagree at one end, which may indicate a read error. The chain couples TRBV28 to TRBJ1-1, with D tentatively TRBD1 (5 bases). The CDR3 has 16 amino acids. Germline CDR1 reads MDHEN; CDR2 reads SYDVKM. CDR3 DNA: TGTGCCAGCAGTTTCAGGGCGAGGTTCGTGAAGACTGAAGCTTTCTTT. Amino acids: CASSFRARFVKTEAFF.